A single sample is the source of the 3 T cell receptor beta chains below, sequenced in a study of blood T cells in healthy people across ages (dated by TCRdb to 2015 to 2017). The protocol used for the library was 5' RACE. The instrument was an Illumina HiSeq 2500. A second roughly 7 to 11 cycle PCR used a sample-barcoded 5' primer and a J-beta primer mix. TCRdb ran its own pipeline on the public reads, namely fastp trimming at Q25 and MiXCR clone calling, and kept in-frame beta chains. Identical CDR3 proteins give one entry, which carries the most common genes and DNA. The sample includes fewer than 1,000,000 distinct CDR3 sequences, with roughly 46% observed a single time. 15% to 20% of the sample comes from the top ten. Material for sequencing was blood. The receptor set was obtained from a man of 80 years or more in good health.

This clonotype was recorded once. This rearrangement joins TRBV5-1 to TRBJ2-4, with D tentatively TRBD2 (6 bases). The CDR3 has 13 amino acids. The germline V and J ends were trimmed by 4 bases and 13 bases, with 18 bases remaining between them. Germline CDR1 SGHRS, CDR2 YFSETQ. The CDR3 nucleotides read TGCGCCAGCAGCCGGGAGATCGACAATGAGCAGTACTTC. Translating gives CASSREIDNEQYF.

The chain is built from TRBV7-2 and TRBJ2-1; 16 bases align to TRBD2. Germline CDR1 and CDR2: SGHTA and FQGNSA. There are 19 residues in the CDR3. V shed 4 bases and J 5 bases; nucleotides not matched to a gene: 11. The CDR3 nucleotides are TGTGCCAGCAGCTGGAGTTCGGCTGGGACTAGCGGGAGGGACAATGAGCAGTTCTTC. This encodes CASSWSSAGTSGRDNEQFF.

This clonotype has more than one count but fewer than ten. The chain uses TRBV5-5 and TRBJ2-7; D is perhaps TRBD2 (6 bases). The V gene lost 4 bases and the J gene lost 4 bases, with 12 bases spanning the gap. Germline V lookup: CDR1 SGHKS, CDR2 YYEKEE (reference sequence). CDR3 size: 13 residues. The chain's CDR3 is CASSVGGKYEQYF. The CDR3 coding sequence is TGTGCCAGCAGCGTCGGAGGGAAATACGAGCAGTACTTC.